This TCR beta chain emerged from a study of CD8+ T cells in alopecia areata. J lost 6 bases, V lost 2 bases, and 7 bases had no gene match. The length of the CDR3 is 16 residues. Germline assignment: CDR1 MGHRA and CDR2 YSYEKL. RNA was extracted and reverse transcribed into cDNA as the sequencing template. TCRdb's copy holds only in-frame clones and misses some; the assay was immunoSEQ multiplex PCR. The repertoire includes around 140,000 clones, about half of them detected once, and around 1% sits in the top ten. Sequenced here: CD4+ T cells sorted from blood, sampled at week 0. The chain is built from TRBV4-1 and TRBJ2-7, with 13 bases aligning to TRBD2. This TCR was recovered from a human donor with alopecia areata. CDR3: CASSQQGLAGAPEQYF. The CDR3 coding sequence is TGCGCCAGCAGCCAACAAGGACTAGCGGGAGCCCCCGAGCAGTACTTC.